Listed here are 27 T cell receptor beta chains from one sample, sequenced in a study of T cells in localized non-small cell lung cancer. Some clones are missing from TCRdb's copy, which holds only in-frame ones; the method was immunoSEQ multiplex PCR. The sample consists of some 19,000 clones, around nine tenths of them appearing once. This specimen consisted of peripheral blood, obtained before any cancer treatment. These receptors all come from a male donor at least 60 years old with stage I squamous cell lung carcinoma.

The chain links TRBV28 to TRBJ1-5; 8 bases are shared with TRBD1. This CDR3 has 15 amino acids. CDR1 and CDR2 from the germline V gene are MDHEN and SYDVKM. The junction had 10 bases not matched to a gene; V was cut back by 6 bases and J by 6 bases. The DNA for the CDR3 is TGTGCCAGCAGGCCTCATACAGGGGGTGGTCAGCCCCAGCATTTT. This translates into CASRPHTGGGQPQHF.

This chain links TRBV4-3 with TRBJ2-3, with 8 bases lining up with TRBD2. The CDR3 extends over 19 amino acids. With V trimmed by 0 bases and J by 2 bases, 13 bases remained unmatched. Germline-derived CDR1 and CDR2 are LGHNA and YSLEER. CDR3 region: CASSQDFTPGLGPTDTQYF. In DNA form, the CDR3 reads TGCGCCAGCAGCCAAGACTTTACACCGGGACTAGGTCCCACAGATACGCAGTATTTT.

This chain links TRBV15 with TRBJ2-5, with D uncertain. The end of the DNA fits TRBJ2-7 better, so the J call may be wrong. Germline loops: CDR1 LNHNV, CDR2 YYDKDF (reference sequence). CDR3 length equals 14 residues. Here the CDR3 DNA reads TGTGCCACCAGCCTCAGACTGATCTCCTACGAGCAGTACTTC. The encoded protein is CATSLRLISYEQYF.

The rearrangement uses TRBV9 and TRBJ1-3; no clear D. Germline V gene sequence: CDR1 SGDLS, CDR2 YYNGEE. This CDR3 spans 14 amino acids. With 4 bases removed from V and 4 bases from J, the gap between germline ends came to 12 bases. CDR3 sequence: CASSSQSSGNTIYF. CDR3 nucleotides: TGTGCCAGCAGCTCCCAATCATCCGGAAACACCATATATTTT.

This chain links TRBV15 with TRBJ1-1; D remains ambiguous. The CDR3 runs to 14 residues. V lost 4 bases and J lost 3, with 12 bases in between. Germline V gives CDR1 LNHNV, CDR2 YYDKDF (reference sequence). CDR3: CATSIKVFDTEAFF. DNA of the CDR3: TGTGCCACCAGCATCAAGGTGTTTGACACTGAAGCTTTCTTT.

The chain links TRBV19 to TRBJ1-5, with D maybe TRBD1 (5 bases). The V end lost 5 bases, the J end lost 2 bases, and 7 bases lay between the germline ends. The length of the CDR3 is 13 residues. The germline gives CDR1 LNHDA, CDR2 SQIVND (reference sequence). CDR3 sequence: CASSRDGNQPQHF. CDR3 nucleotides: TGTGCCAGTAGTCGGGACGGCAATCAGCCCCAGCATTTT.

The rearrangement links TRBV18 to TRBJ1-1, with D hard to call. V lost 3 bases and J lost 3, with 14 bases in between. CDR1 is KGHSH, CDR2 LQKENI, per germline. There are 15 residues in the CDR3. CDR3 DNA sequence: TGTGCCAGCTCACCGTTCCCCGTTTCCGACACTGAAGCTTTCTTT. This encodes CASSPFPVSDTEAFF.

The rearrangement uses TRBV4-3 and TRBJ2-2; D uncertain. Trimming removed 1 base from V and 1 base from J, with 10 bases in between. The CDR3 sequence is 16 residues long. From germline, CDR1 is LGHNA and CDR2 YSLEER. CDR3 bases: TGCGCCAGCAGCCAAGGCACCGCAAGGAACACCGGGGAGCTGTTTTTT. Its translation is CASSQGTARNTGELFF.

The rearrangement joins TRBV11-3 to TRBJ2-1, with TRBD2 as a possible D gene (6 bases). This CDR3 is 17 amino acids long. CDR1 is SGHNT and CDR2 is YENEEA in the germline V gene. Between the trimmed V and J ends, which lost 4 bases and 1 base, there was a span of 17 bases. The CDR3 is CASSSSFGSGSYNEQFF. DNA of the CDR3: TGTGCCAGCAGCTCCAGTTTCGGGAGTGGGTCCTACAATGAGCAGTTCTTC.

This chain joins TRBV11-2 and TRBJ2-1; TRBD2 matches at 8 bases. CDR3 length: 15 amino acids. V was clipped by 1 base and J by 5 bases; unmatched bases: 4. Germline-derived CDR1 and CDR2 are SGHAT and FQNNGV. The chain's CDR3 is CASSLVLAVNNEQFF. CDR3 nucleotide sequence: TGTGCCAGCAGCTTAGTACTAGCGGTCAACAATGAGCAGTTCTTC.

This rearrangement joins TRBV14 to TRBJ2-1, with a possible D match to TRBD1 (5 bases). V was clipped by 2 bases and J by 4 bases, with 6 bases between them. CDR1 and CDR2 (germline): SGHDN, FVKESK. The CDR3 runs to 13 residues. The chain's CDR3 is CASSQTGYNEQFF. For the CDR3, the DNA is TGTGCCAGCAGCCAAACAGGATACAATGAGCAGTTCTTC. Full variable domain (remainder filled in from reference TRBV14 and TRBJ2-1): EAGVTQFPSHSVIEKGQTVTLRCDPISGHDNLYWYRRVMGKEIKFLLHFVKESKQDESGMPNNRFLAERTGGTYSTLKVQPAELEDSGVYFCASSQTGYNEQFFGPGTRLTVL.

This clone was detected a few times. The V gene is TRBV4-3, the J gene TRBJ2-5; TRBD2 agrees at 7 bases. There are 15 residues in the CDR3. After removal of 1 base from V and 6 bases from J, the junction contained 8 bases not matched to a gene. Germline V lookup: CDR1 LGHNA, CDR2 YSLEER. The CDR3: CASSQAAGAGKTQYF. The CDR3 nucleotides are TGCGCCAGCAGCCAAGCGGCGGGAGCGGGGAAGACCCAGTACTTC.

This chain joins TRBV19 and TRBJ2-7; weak D call: TRBD2 (6 bases). V dropped 5 bases and J dropped 4 bases, with 21 bases sitting between them. The CDR3 length is 16 residues. Germline V gene lookup returns CDR1 LNHDA and CDR2 SQIVND (reference sequence). For the CDR3, the DNA is TGTGCCAGTAGTTCGAATAGCCGAGGGAGGAGTTACGAGCAGTACTTC. Encoded protein: CASSSNSRGRSYEQYF.

This chain links TRBV19 with TRBJ1-2; 8 bases map to TRBD1. Per the germline V gene, CDR1 is LNHDA and CDR2 is SQIVND (reference sequence). The V segment lost 6 bases and the J segment 3 bases; nucleotides outside the gene matches: 6. This CDR3 contains 14 residues. The CDR3 loop is CASSTGTGDYGYTF. CDR3 DNA sequence: TGTGCCAGTAGCACCGGGACAGGAGACTATGGCTACACCTTC.

This clone has more than one count but fewer than ten. The rearrangement links TRBV7-2 to TRBJ2-7; unclear D gene. V lost 2 bases, J lost 2 bases, and 7 bases lay in between. Germline V lookup: CDR1 SGHTA, CDR2 FQGNSA. The length of the CDR3 is 13 residues. In DNA form, the CDR3 reads TGTGCCAGCAGCTTACCCGGGCCCTACGAGCAGTACTTC. Translation gives CASSLPGPYEQYF.

The V gene is TRBV7-2, the J gene TRBJ2-2; 12 bases are shared with TRBD1. Germline CDR1 SGHTA, CDR2 FQGNSA. This CDR3 region has 16 residues. With 3 bases clipped from V and 5 bases from J, the junction kept 4 bases outside the gene matches. In DNA, the CDR3 is TGTGCCAGCAGCTTGGGGGGACAGGGGGCAACCGGGGAGCTGTTTTTT. Residues: CASSLGGQGATGELFF. The whole variable domain, remainder taken from reference TRBV7-2 and TRBJ2-2, is GAGVSQSPSNKVTEKGKDVELRCDPISGHTALYWYRQSLGQGLEFLIYFQGNSAPDKSGLPSDRFSAERTGGSVSTLTIQRTQQEDSAVYLCASSLGGQGATGELFFGEGSRLTVL.

This chain links TRBV11-2 with TRBJ2-3, with D possibly called TRBD1 or TRBD2 (5 bases each). The CDR3 is 14 amino acids. Germline CDR1 and CDR2: SGHAT and FQNNGV. The V and J ends lost 5 bases and 6 bases respectively, with 15 bases between them. CDR3 coding DNA: TGTGCCAGCAGCATAGGGGACCCGAGGGATACGCAGTATTTT. It encodes CASSIGDPRDTQYF.

The J gene is TRBJ1-1, the V gene TRBV25-1; no clear D gene. Trimming left V 6 bases short and J 9 bases short, with 14 bases between. The CDR3 extends over 12 amino acids. Germline values: CDR1 MGHDK, CDR2 SYGVNS. The CDR3 DNA follows: TGTGCCAGCAGCTACGCGGGTGGCCAAGCTTTCTTT. It yields the protein CASSYAGGQAFF.

The chain links TRBV7-2 to TRBJ1-2, with D unclear. Trimming pared 1 base from V and 0 bases from J, leaving 12 bases between. CDR3 length: 16 amino acids. CDR1 is SGHTA, CDR2 FQGNSA, per germline. This chain's CDR3 is CASSLGFGMANYGYTF. CDR3 nucleotide sequence: TGTGCCAGCAGCTTAGGGTTCGGGATGGCTAACTATGGCTACACCTTC.

The V gene is TRBV30, the J gene TRBJ2-2; D unresolved. V was pared by 1 base and J by 0 bases, with 9 bases between. Looked up from germline, CDR1 is GTSNPN and CDR2 is SVGIG (reference sequence). CDR3 length: 15 residues. In nucleotides, the CDR3 is TGTGCCTGGAGTGCCGCAAGCGCGAACACCGGGGAGCTGTTTTTT. It codes for CAWSAASANTGELFF.

V and J are TRBV2 and TRBJ1-2; possible D gene TRBD1, 5 bases. Looked up from germline, CDR1 is SNHLY and CDR2 is FYNNEI. The CDR3 length is 15 residues. The V gene lost 11 bases and the J gene lost 6 bases, with 25 bases spanning the gap. This chain's CDR3 is CALRIGAIVGHGYTF. The CDR3 DNA sequence: TGTGCCCTCCGTATTGGGGCAATCGTCGGCCATGGCTACACCTTC.

The V and J genes are TRBV2 and TRBJ2-5; 7 bases line up with TRBD1. Trimming took 4 bases from V and 5 from J; bases not matched to a gene: 7. The CDR3 is 14 residues long. Germline CDR1 SNHLY, CDR2 FYNNEI. The CDR3 here is CASSGAEGAETQYF. The CDR3 nucleotides read TGTGCCAGCAGTGGGGCAGAGGGGGCCGAGACCCAGTACTTC.

V gene TRBV18 combines with J gene TRBJ2-5; D ambiguous. The V end was cut by 6 bases, the J end by 3 bases, with 5 bases between. The CDR3 has 11 residues. Germline V gene sequence: CDR1 KGHSH, CDR2 LQKENI. CDR3 residues: CASSTEETQYF. CDR3 coding DNA: TGTGCCAGCTCTACCGAAGAGACCCAGTACTTC. Together with reference TRBV18 and TRBJ2-5, the CDR3 gives the full variable domain: NAGVMQNPRHLVRRRGQEARLRCSPMKGHSHVYWYRQLPEEGLKFMVYLQKENIIDESGMPKERFSAEFPKEGPSILRIQQVVRGDSAAYFCASSTEETQYFGPGTRLLVL.

J is TRBJ2-5 and V is TRBV28, with D tentatively TRBD1 (6 bases). The germline V and J ends were trimmed by 5 bases and 5 bases, with 18 bases remaining between them. The CDR3 consists of 15 residues. Germline CDR1 reads MDHEN; CDR2 reads SYDVKM. CDR3: CASSGTGISRETQYF. CDR3 sequence (DNA): TGTGCCAGCAGTGGAACAGGGATCTCCAGGGAGACCCAGTACTTC.

This chain connects TRBV7-7 to TRBJ2-5; 7 bases fit TRBD2. The CDR3 covers 15 residues. Trimming at V came to 2 bases and at J to 4 bases, leaving 7 bases not matched to a gene. From germline, CDR1 is SSHAT and CDR2 FNYEAQ (reference sequence). The chain's CDR3 is CASSLNREAGETQYF. For the CDR3, the DNA is TGTGCCAGCAGCTTAAATCGGGAGGCAGGAGAGACCCAGTACTTC.

J is TRBJ1-5 and V is TRBV19; D unclear. Deletions cut 0 bases from V and 5 bases from J, with 5 bases between. Germline V gene data show CDR1 as LNHDA and CDR2 as SQIVND (reference sequence). This CDR3 has 13 residues. CDR3 in DNA: TGTGCCAGTAGTATAGATTTCGATCAGCCCCAGCATTTT. Amino acids: CASSIDFDQPQHF.

V gene TRBV9 combines with J gene TRBJ2-1; a weak D match, TRBD2 (5 bases). With 0 bases removed from V and 4 bases from J, the gap between germline ends came to 11 bases. Germline V gene lookup returns CDR1 SGDLS and CDR2 YYNGEE. The CDR3 is 15 residues long. The CDR3 here is CASSVDSPGYNEQFF. Written as DNA, the CDR3 is TGTGCCAGCAGCGTAGACAGTCCGGGGTACAATGAGCAGTTCTTC.